These 7 T cell receptor beta chains were sequenced from one sample in a study of blood T cell repertoires in COVID-19. The table came from immunoSEQ multiplex PCR; TCRdb's copy has only in-frame clones and leaves some out. The sample holds roughly 200,000 clones; about 87% are singletons and the top ten take about 3%. Sequences were obtained from peripheral blood. The receptors come from a man in his forties or fifties with active or convalescent COVID-19.

V is TRBV7-2 and J is TRBJ2-3, with 12 bases aligning to TRBD2. Trimming at V came to 6 bases and at J to 5 bases, leaving 6 bases not matched to a gene. This CDR3 contains 15 residues. Germline CDR1 and CDR2: SGHTA and FQGNSA. The CDR3 DNA is TGTGCCAGCAGTCCTAGCGGGGGGGCAGGAGATACGCAGTATTTT. Its translation: CASSPSGGAGDTQYF. Full variable domain (outside the CDR3, taken from reference TRBV7-2 and TRBJ2-3): GAGVSQSPSNKVTEKGKDVELRCDPISGHTALYWYRQSLGQGLEFLIYFQGNSAPDKSGLPSDRFSAERTGGSVSTLTIQRTQQEDSAVYLCASSPSGGAGDTQYFGPGTRLTVL.

The chain employs TRBV4-2 and TRBJ1-3, with no clear D. The germline V gene has CDR1 LGHNA and CDR2 YNFKEQ. V was clipped by 0 bases and J by 2 bases, with 11 bases between them. The CDR3 loop spans 16 amino acids. CDR3 coding DNA: TGTGCCAGCAGCCAAGAAATCGGTCCTCCTGGAAACACCATATATTTT. It translates to CASSQEIGPPGNTIYF.

The gene calls are TRBV24-1 and TRBJ2-7; D possibly corresponds to TRBD1 (5 bases). The length of the CDR3 is 13 residues. Germline lookup yields CDR1 KGHDR and CDR2 SFDVKD. With 5 bases removed from V and 0 bases from J, the gap between germline ends came to 7 bases. CDR3 region: CATSGQHSYEQYF. CDR3 nucleotides: TGTGCCACCAGTGGACAGCACTCCTACGAGCAGTACTTC.

This clone was found a few times. This CDR3 reads CASSRVGGEKLFF. CDR3 in DNA: TGTGCCAGCAGCAGAGTCGGGGGGGAAAAACTGTTTTTT. The chain uses TRBV6-5 and TRBJ1-4; TRBD1 might be the D (5 bases). Trimming shortened V by 6 bases and J by 8 bases, and 13 bases separated the two germline ends. The V gene's germline CDR1 is MNHEY and CDR2 SVGAGI. This CDR3 is built from 13 residues.

The V call is TRBV5-8, the J call TRBJ2-5, with 12 bases fitting TRBD2. Germline CDR1 reads SGHTS; CDR2 reads YDEGEE. The CDR3 runs 17 residues. V was pared by 7 bases and J by 5 bases, with 15 bases of the junction left unmatched. This CDR3 reads CASLHRRTSGVGETQYF. The CDR3 nucleotides are TGTGCCAGCCTTCACCGACGGACTAGCGGGGTCGGTGAGACCCAGTACTTC.

The chain links TRBV3-1 (or the pseudogene TRBV3-2) to TRBJ1-1, with 8 positions matching TRBD1. This CDR3 is 13 amino acids long. The germline CDR1 and CDR2 sequences are LGHDT and YNNKEL (reference sequence). With 8 bases clipped from V and 0 bases from J, the junction kept 2 bases outside the gene matches. CDR3 in DNA: TGTGCCAGCTGGGACAGGCTGAACACTGAAGCTTTCTTT. This sequence encodes CASWDRLNTEAFF.

The gene calls are TRBV24-1 and TRBJ2-3, with 15 bases identical to TRBD2. The CDR3 runs to 15 residues. Germline trimming cut 9 bases from V and 7 bases from J; bases unmatched to any gene: 7. Germline CDR1 KGHDR, CDR2 SFDVKD. CDR3 region: CATGLAGGNSYTQYF. The CDR3 DNA reads TGTGCCACCGGACTAGCGGGGGGGAATAGCTATACGCAGTATTTT.